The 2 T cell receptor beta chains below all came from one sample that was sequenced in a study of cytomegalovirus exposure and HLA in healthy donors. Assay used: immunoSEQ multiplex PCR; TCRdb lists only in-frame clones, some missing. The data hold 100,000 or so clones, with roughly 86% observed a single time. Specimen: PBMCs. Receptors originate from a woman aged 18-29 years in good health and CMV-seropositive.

The CDR3 DNA is TGTGCCCTAGACGGGTCTGGGGCCAACGTCCTGACTTTC. This translates into CALDGSGANVLTF. The chain combines TRBV30 with TRBJ2-6; D is ambiguous. The V end was cut by 8 bases, the J end by 1 base, with 9 bases between. CDR3 length: 13 residues. CDR1 is GTSNPN and CDR2 is SVGIG in the germline V gene (reference sequence).

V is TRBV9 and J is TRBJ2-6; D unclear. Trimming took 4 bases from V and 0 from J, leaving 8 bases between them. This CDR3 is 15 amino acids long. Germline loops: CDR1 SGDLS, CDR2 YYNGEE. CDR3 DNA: TGTGCCAGCAGCTTCCACACCTCTGGGGCCAACGTCCTGACTTTC. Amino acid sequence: CASSFHTSGANVLTF.